This entry features one TCR beta chain sequence. Its antigen is still unknown. Per the germline V gene, CDR1 is SGHNT and CDR2 is YYREEE (reference sequence). The CDR3 loop spans 19 amino acids. The ends were cut back, 0 bases at V and 4 bases at J, with 23 bases in the middle. The table came from immunoSEQ multiplex PCR; TCRdb's copy has only in-frame clones and leaves some out. The sample carries approximately 110,000 clones, approximately 84% recorded once. These data are taken from a study of T cell responses to AZD1222 COVID-19 vaccine. Findings of the study overall: Donors, mostly white British, included more females; clonal diversity was possibly underestimated. Samples come after the peak T cell response, not at day 14. Dominant CD4 TCR responses targeted spike regions 160-218 and 743-854.

The rearrangement links TRBV5-4 to TRBJ2-1; tentatively, D is TRBD2 (6 bases). The source was peripheral blood, collected on day 0 of AZD1222 vaccination. This clonotype was obtained from an adult in good health. CDR3 in DNA: TGTGCCAGCAGCTTGGCGTTGGGGGGAATCGGTATAACGTACAATGAGCAGTTCTTC. It yields the protein CASSLALGGIGITYNEQFF.